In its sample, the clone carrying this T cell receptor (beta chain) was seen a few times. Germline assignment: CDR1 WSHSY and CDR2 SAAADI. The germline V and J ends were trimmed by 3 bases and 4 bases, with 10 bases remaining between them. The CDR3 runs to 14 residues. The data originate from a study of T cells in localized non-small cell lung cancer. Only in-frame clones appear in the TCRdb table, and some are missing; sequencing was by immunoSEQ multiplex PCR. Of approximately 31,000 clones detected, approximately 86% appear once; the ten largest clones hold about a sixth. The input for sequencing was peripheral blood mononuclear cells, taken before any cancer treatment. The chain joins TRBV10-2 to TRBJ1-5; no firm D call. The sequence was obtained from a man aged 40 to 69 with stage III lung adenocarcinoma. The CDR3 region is CASSDTNLNQPQHF. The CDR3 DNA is TGCGCCAGCAGTGACACAAACCTTAATCAGCCCCAGCATTTT.